The 10 T cell receptor beta chains listed next were all sequenced from one sample in a study of cytomegalovirus exposure and HLA in healthy donors. PCR used 60 Vbeta primers and 13 Jbeta primers. Data came from immunoSEQ multiplex PCR; TCRdb stores just in-frame clones and leaves some out. The table lists under 250,000 clones, less than 85% of them singletons, with 0.63% in the top ten. Sequencing was done on a sample of PBMCs. These receptors originate from a man in his late teens or twenties in good health and CMV-seronegative.

The genes are TRBV30 and TRBJ2-5, with D tentatively TRBD2 (6 bases). Germline CDR1 GTSNPN, CDR2 SVGIG (reference sequence). V was cut by 5 bases and J by 4 bases, with 11 bases left in between. CDR3 length: 12 amino acids. DNA of the CDR3: TGTGCCTGGGGCCCCGGGGGAGAGACCCAGTACTTC. Its translation is CAWGPGGETQYF.

CDR3 DNA: TGTGCCAGTAGTATAGGAGAGAACACTGAAGCTTTCTTT. Protein sequence: CASSIGENTEAFF. This chain joins TRBV19 and TRBJ1-1; D is ambiguous. The germline gives CDR1 LNHDA, CDR2 SQIVND (reference sequence). Trimming pared 1 base from V and 1 base from J, leaving 4 bases between. The CDR3 length is 13 residues.

The gene calls are TRBV19 and TRBJ2-1; 13 bases agree with TRBD2. Trimming removed 6 bases from V and 7 bases from J; junction bases left unmatched: 6. Germline lookup yields CDR1 LNHDA and CDR2 SQIVND (reference sequence). This CDR3 contains 15 residues. As DNA, the CDR3 is TGTGCCAGTAGCGGACTAGCGGGAGTTAGGAATGAGCAGTTCTTC. Residues: CASSGLAGVRNEQFF.

The chain combines TRBV18 with TRBJ1-1; no clear D gene. The CDR3 runs to 13 residues. Trimming removed 1 base from V and 5 bases from J, with 8 bases in between. Germline CDR1 and CDR2: KGHSH and LQKENI. The CDR3 loop reads CASSPRGRTEAFF. CDR3 coding DNA: TGTGCCAGCTCACCACGAGGAAGGACTGAAGCTTTCTTT.

The chain couples TRBV2 to TRBJ1-2, with D unclear. There are 13 residues in the CDR3. The V gene lost 6 bases and the J gene lost 5 bases, with 13 bases spanning the gap. The V gene's germline CDR1 is SNHLY and CDR2 FYNNEI. CDR3 amino acids: CASRETWRYGYTF. The DNA of the CDR3 is TGTGCCAGCAGGGAGACATGGAGGTATGGCTACACCTTC.

The V gene is TRBV28, the J gene TRBJ2-7; D is unresolved. Germline lookup yields CDR1 MDHEN and CDR2 SYDVKM. Trimming cost V 4 bases and J 5 bases, with 9 bases left between them. The CDR3 sequence is 12 residues long. The CDR3 bases are TGTGCCAGCAGTTCCCAGAGGAACGAGCAGTACTTC. It specifies CASSSQRNEQYF. Based on the CDR3 plus reference TRBV28 and TRBJ2-7, the full variable domain is DVKVTQSSRYLVKRTGEKVFLECVQDMDHENMFWYRQDPGLGLRLIYFSYDVKMKEKGDIPEGYSVSREKKERFSLILESASTNQTSMYLCASSSQRNEQYFGPGTRLTVT.

The chain combines TRBV2 with TRBJ2-7, with TRBD2 matching over 11 bases. CDR3 length equals 16 residues. Trimming took 4 bases from V and 7 from J; bases not matched to a gene: 12. CDR1 is SNHLY, CDR2 FYNNEI, per germline. CDR3 nucleotides: TGTGCCAGCAGTGGGACTCGACTAGCGGGAAAGCGGGAGCAGTACTTC. It yields the protein CASSGTRLAGKREQYF.

This clone was picked up a small number of times. The chain couples TRBV15 to TRBJ2-2, with 9 positions matching TRBD1. The trim removed 3 bases at V and 6 bases at J, leaving 5 bases unmatched. This CDR3 contains 15 residues. Germline-derived CDR1 and CDR2 are LNHNV and YYDKDF (reference sequence). In DNA, the CDR3 is TGTGCCACCAGCAGGGCCGGGACAGGGCCCGGGGAGCTGTTTTTT. It encodes CATSRAGTGPGELFF.

The rearrangement joins TRBV7-6 to TRBJ2-1; no reliable D call. The CDR3 is made up of 13 amino acids. Trimming stripped 4 bases from V and 4 bases from J, with 8 bases between. The germline V gene has CDR1 SGHVS and CDR2 FNYEAQ. The CDR3 bases are TGTGCCAGCAGCTCAGACTCGTACAATGAGCAGTTCTTC. Amino acids: CASSSDSYNEQFF.

This chain links TRBV28 with TRBJ1-5, with TRBD1 matching over 7 bases. The CDR3 is made up of 14 amino acids. After removal of 6 bases from V and 4 bases from J, the junction contained 6 bases not matched to a gene. Germline CDR1 MDHEN, CDR2 SYDVKM. CDR3 sequence: CASSWQGGNQPQHF. The CDR3 DNA follows: TGTGCCAGCAGCTGGCAGGGGGGTAATCAGCCCCAGCATTTT. The whole variable domain, remainder taken from reference TRBV28 and TRBJ1-5, is DVKVTQSSRYLVKRTGEKVFLECVQDMDHENMFWYRQDPGLGLRLIYFSYDVKMKEKGDIPEGYSVSREKKERFSLILESASTNQTSMYLCASSWQGGNQPQHFGDGTRLSIL.